These 7 T cell receptor beta chains came from one sample sequenced in a study of shared clonotypes between healthy human individuals (dated by TCRdb to about 2020). Preparation of the library involved the immunoSEQ multiplex PCR assay. TCRdb re-hosts the immuneACCESS table, in-frame sequences only. Its copies lack some clones; in the studies checked, an unresolved V gene accounts for under half of them, and the cause for the rest is not known. The table for this sample lists millions of clones; 85% to 95% of them were counted only once. The leading ten clones occupy roughly 0.13% of the sample. The sequencing input was naive CD4+ T cells sorted from blood. The cell subset or site label on this specimen signifies: CD45RA+ positively selected. These receptors all stem from a man aged 18-30 years in good health.

This clone has only one observation. The chain joins TRBV7-2 to TRBJ2-2, with D unresolved. Germline lookup yields CDR1 SGHTA and CDR2 FQGNSA. V lost 6 bases to trimming and J lost 2 bases, with 10 bases between them. This CDR3 contains 14 residues. The CDR3 loop is CASRNRLNTGELFF. In DNA form, the CDR3 reads TGTGCCAGCAGAAACCGACTCAACACCGGGGAGCTGTTTTTT.

V is TRBV21-1 and J is TRBJ2-7; the listed D gene, TRBD1, was not tested against the DNA. TRBV21-1 is listed as a pseudogene. The CDR3 loop spans 16 amino acids. CDR3 residues: CASSKTRPMFSYEQYF. CDR3 bases: TGTGCCAGCAGCAAAACCAGGCCAATGTTCTCCTACGAGCAGTACTTC.

The V call is TRBV28, the J call TRBJ2-1; 8 nucleotides align to TRBD2. The CDR3 runs to 16 residues. The germline V gene has CDR1 MDHEN and CDR2 SYDVKM. V shed 5 bases and J 2 bases; nucleotides not matched to a gene: 8. The DNA of the CDR3 is TGTGCCAGCAGTCATCTAGCGGGCGGCCCCTACAATGAGCAGTTCTTC. It translates to CASSHLAGGPYNEQFF.

The V call is TRBV29-1, the J call TRBJ2-1, with 12 bases that match TRBD2. The V gene end was trimmed by 6 bases and the J gene end by 10 bases; junction bases not matched to a gene: 10. This CDR3 is 14 amino acids long. Germline V lookup: CDR1 SQVTM, CDR2 ANQGSEA. This CDR3 is CSVILAGGLGEQFF. For the CDR3, the DNA is TGCAGCGTCATACTAGCGGGGGGCCTGGGCGAGCAGTTCTTC.

The V gene is TRBV5-1, the J gene TRBJ1-2, with D possibly matching TRBD1 (6 bases). Trimming pared 3 bases from V and 7 bases from J, leaving 19 bases between. Germline V gene lookup returns CDR1 SGHRS and CDR2 YFSETQ. The CDR3 sequence is 15 residues long. Here the CDR3 reads CASSSEGGMGFGYTF. Written as DNA, the CDR3 is TGCGCCAGCAGCTCCGAAGGGGGAATGGGGTTTGGCTACACCTTC. Together with reference TRBV5-1 and TRBJ1-2, the CDR3 gives the full variable domain: KAGVTQTPRYLIKTRGQQVTLSCSPISGHRSVSWYQQTPGQGLQFLFEYFSETQRNKGNFPGRFSGRQFSNSRSEMNVSTLELGDSALYLCASSSEGGMGFGYTFGSGTRLTVV.

This sequence joins TRBV19 and TRBJ2-5; a weak D match, TRBD2 (6 bases). This CDR3 is built from 14 residues. Trimming removed 7 bases from V and 5 bases from J, with 17 bases in between. Germline CDR1 is LNHDA and CDR2 is SQIVND (reference sequence). CDR3 amino acids: CASKPRTGVETQYF. The CDR3 DNA reads TGTGCCAGTAAACCCCGTACGGGAGTGGAGACCCAGTACTTC. The complete variable domain, with remaining parts taken from reference TRBV19 and TRBJ2-5, reads DGGITQSPKYLFRKEGQNVTLSCEQNLNHDAMYWYRQDPGQGLRLIYYSQIVNDFQKGDIAEGYSVSREKKESFPLTVTSAQKNPTAFYLCASKPRTGVETQYFGPGTRLLVL.

V usage is TRBV6-6 and J usage is TRBJ1-1, with 9 bases matching TRBD1. Germline trimming cut 2 bases from V and 14 bases from J; bases unmatched to any gene: 6. This CDR3 contains 12 residues. The germline gives CDR1 MNHNY, CDR2 SVGAGI (reference sequence). CDR3 loop: CASSYVDRGIFF. CDR3 nucleotide sequence: TGTGCCAGCAGTTACGTCGACAGGGGGATCTTCTTT.